This is a list of T cell receptor beta chains from one sample in a study of molecular identifiers for immune sequencing clone quantification. Each CDR3 protein is one row after TCRdb ran MiXCR on the PCR reads. Of 300,000 to 350,000 distinct CDR3 sequences in the sample, about 22% were seen once. The sequenced material came from naive CD8+ T cells from blood, with Jurkat cell RNA spiked in. The receptors here all came from a human donor in good health. Some libraries in this study had Jurkat cell RNA spiked in. Each CDR3 is given with its conserved first and last residue. The order of the fields is clone size, V gene, J gene, D gene, CDR3 DNA, CDR3 protein. D genes are given only for firm matches. Clone size is stated in some rows and not others, as once, few, many or a class when expanded.

many,TRBV12-3/TRBV12-4,TRBJ2-5,.,TGTGCCAGCAGCTTACTAGTTTACCAAGGAGAGACCCAGTACTTC,CASSLLVYQGETQYF
many,TRBV12-3/TRBV12-4,TRBJ2-3,.,TGTGCCAGCAGACAACAGGGCGTGGACACAGATACGCAGTATTTT,CASRQQGVDTDTQYF
many,TRBV5-1,TRBJ2-7,.,TGCGCCAGCAGCTTGGGGACAGCCGTTGAGCAGTACTTC,CASSLGTAVEQYF
many,TRBV28,TRBJ1-5,TRBD1,TGTGCCAGCAGTGCGACAGGGACTTGGCAGCCCCAGCATTTT,CASSATGTWQPQHF
many,TRBV11-2,TRBJ1-1,TRBD1,TGTGCCAGCAGCTTGGCCCCCGGGACAGGGGCTCTCTTT,CASSLAPGTGALF
few,TRBV27,TRBJ2-7,.,TGTGCCAGCAGTTTGGGCAGTTACTACGAGCAGTACTTC,CASSLGSYYEQYF
.,TRBV12-3/TRBV12-4,TRBJ2-2,.,TGTGCCGGCAGTCGCGTCGGGACCTCCGAAGTCGGGGAGCTGTTTTTT,CAGSRVGTSEVGELFF
many,TRBV9,TRBJ1-2,.,TGTGCCAGCAGCGTATTGCCAGGGACTAACTATGGCTACACCTTC,CASSVLPGTNYGYTF
.,TRBV25-1,TRBJ2-7,.,TGTGCCAGCATAGGGGTAAGCTCCTACGGGCAGTACTTC,CASIGVSSYGQYF
few,TRBV19,TRBJ1-5,.,TGTGCCAGTACTGGGGGAGGGGGTAAGCCCCAGCATTTT,CASTGGGGKPQHF
many,TRBV27,TRBJ2-3,.,TGTGCCAGCAGTTTTAGGGGTCCAGATACGCAGTATTTT,CASSFRGPDTQYF
many,TRBV9,TRBJ2-6,TRBD1,TGTGCCAGCAGCGACTCCACGGGACAGGAGGTCTCTGGGGCCAACGTCCTGACTTTC,CASSDSTGQEVSGANVLTF
.,TRBV13,TRBJ1-1,TRBD1,TGTGCCAGCGGCCGCGGACAGGGGATCACTGAAGCTTTCTTT,CASGRGQGITEAFF
many,TRBV11-2,TRBJ2-1,.,TGTGCCAGCAGCCGTGGACCCAGCTCCTACAATGAGCAGTTCTTC,CASSRGPSSYNEQFF
many,TRBV28,TRBJ2-5,.,TGTGCCAGCAGTTTAGTTTGGGGGGAGACCCAGTACTTC,CASSLVWGETQYF
few,TRBV11-2,TRBJ2-1,TRBD2,TGTGCCAGCAGCTTAGACACTAGCGGAGACGAGCAGTTCTTC,CASSLDTSGDEQFF
many,TRBV4-3,TRBJ2-4,.,TGCGCCAGCAGCCAAGATCAGGGCCAGGCCATTCAGTACTTC,CASSQDQGQAIQYF
.,TRBV12-3/TRBV12-4,TRBJ2-3,.,TGTGCCAGCAGTTCCTCGCAGGGGTTTTACACAGATACGCAGTATTTT,CASSSSQGFYTDTQYF
.,TRBV7-9,TRBJ1-1,.,TGTGCCAGCAGCTTAGAGGGTGTGGGGACTGAAGCTTTCTTT,CASSLEGVGTEAFF
.,TRBV4-1,TRBJ2-7,.,TGCGCCAGCAGCCAAGTTGGGGACGGTAAATACGAGCAGTACTTC,CASSQVGDGKYEQYF
many,TRBV7-9,TRBJ2-5,.,TGTGCCAGCAGACCTAGCACCGGCCTACAAGAGACCCAGTACTTC,CASRPSTGLQETQYF
many,TRBV3-1,TRBJ1-5,TRBD1,TGTGCCAGCAGCCAAGATTTCGGGACAGAAAATCAGCCCCAGCATTTT,CASSQDFGTENQPQHF
.,TRBV4-1,TRBJ2-7,TRBD2,TGCGCCAGCAGCCCCATTCTGGCGGGGGGGACCCCCTACGAGCAGTACTTC,CASSPILAGGTPYEQYF
many,TRBV5-4,TRBJ1-1,.,TGTGCCAGCAGCGATAACCTGGACACTGAAGCTTTCTTT,CASSDNLDTEAFF
many,TRBV5-6,TRBJ1-2,.,TGTGCCACCGAAAACCGGGACACTAGAAGCTATGGCTACACCTTC,CATENRDTRSYGYTF
many,TRBV9,TRBJ1-4,.,TGTGCCAGCAGCGAGAAGGACAGAATTAATGAAAAACTGTTTTTT,CASSEKDRINEKLFF
many,TRBV7-2,TRBJ2-5,TRBD2,TGTGCCAGCAGCTTAGTCCCTAGCGGGATTGGTGAGACCCAGTACTTC,CASSLVPSGIGETQYF
many,TRBV25-1,TRBJ2-1,.,TGTGCCAGCAGTGAGGGACGGGGATGGAATGAGCAGTTCTTC,CASSEGRGWNEQFF
once,TRBV13,TRBJ2-3,.,TGTGCCAGCAACTCAGGCGGGCAAAGCACAGATACGCAGTATTTT,CASNSGGQSTDTQYF
many,TRBV4-2,TRBJ2-3,TRBD2,TGTGCCAGCAGCCCCCTAGCGGGAGGCACAGATACGCAGTATTTT,CASSPLAGGTDTQYF
many,TRBV2,TRBJ1-3,.,TGTGCCAGCAGTGAATTGTTCCGGGACAAAGCTGGAAACACCATATATTTT,CASSELFRDKAGNTIYF
many,TRBV24-1,TRBJ2-3,.,TGTGCCACCAGTGATACAGAATCCACAGATACGCAGTATTTT,CATSDTESTDTQYF
many,TRBV4-1,TRBJ2-2,TRBD1,TGCGCCAGCAGCCAAGCAGGGGGTTCTTCCGGGGAGCTGTTTTTT,CASSQAGGSSGELFF
many,TRBV20-1,TRBJ2-7,TRBD1,TGCAGTGCTAGAGATGGACAGGGGCCGTACGAGCAGTACTTC,CSARDGQGPYEQYF
.,TRBV27,TRBJ1-2,.,TGTGCCAGCAGTTTATCCTTTTCTGACGAGCGAAACTATGGCTACACCTTC,CASSLSFSDERNYGYTF
.,TRBV7-3,TRBJ1-2,.,TGTGCCAGCAGCTTAGACCAGAACTATGGCTACACCTTC,CASSLDQNYGYTF
many,TRBV20-1,TRBJ2-7,TRBD2,TGCAGTGCGACTACTAGCGAGACCTTATTGGAGCAGTACTTC,CSATTSETLLEQYF
.,TRBV27,TRBJ1-6,TRBD1,TGTGCCAGCAGTTTAGGGACAGCTGCACCCCTCCACTTT,CASSLGTAAPLHF
many,TRBV27,TRBJ1-1,.,TGTGCCAGCAGGGCGGGGGGCGAACGGGGCACTGAAGCTTTCTTT,CASRAGGERGTEAFF
few,TRBV10-3,TRBJ1-1,.,TGTGCCATCAGTGAGTCACTGTCAGAGATTGAAGCTTTCTTT,CAISESLSEIEAFF
many,TRBV27,TRBJ1-5,.,TGTGCCAGCAGTTTATCCCACAATCAGCCCCAGCATTTT,CASSLSHNQPQHF
many,TRBV5-6,TRBJ2-3,.,TGTGCCAGCAGCTTGGGGGGGCCCGGAGATACGCAGTATTTT,CASSLGGPGDTQYF
few,TRBV3-1,TRBJ2-2,.,TGTGCCAGCAGCCCTCGGGACCTCCAGACCGGGGAGCTGTTTTTT,CASSPRDLQTGELFF
many,TRBV4-1,TRBJ1-4,TRBD1,TGCGCCAGCAGCCAACGAAGAATGGGGACAGGGAATGATGAAAAACTGTTTTTT,CASSQRRMGTGNDEKLFF
many,TRBV5-1,TRBJ2-2,.,TGCGCCAGCAGCTTCAGAACCGGGGAGCTGTTTTTT,CASSFRTGELFF
many,TRBV7-6,TRBJ2-7,.,TGTGCCAGCAGCTTAGAGGTTCGCTACGAGCAGTACTTC,CASSLEVRYEQYF
many,TRBV28,TRBJ2-3,.,TGTGCCAGCAGTTCGAAAACACCGGTCCGGACAGATACGCAGTATTTT,CASSSKTPVRTDTQYF
many,TRBV4-3,TRBJ1-1,.,TGCGCCAGCAGCCAAGAGGCGCGGATGAACACTGAAGCTTTCTTT,CASSQEARMNTEAFF
many,TRBV23-1,TRBJ1-3,.,TGCGCCAGTTCCTCGGGCCCGAGGTGGGGAAACACCATATATTTT,CASSSGPRWGNTIYF
.,TRBV19,TRBJ2-7,TRBD1,TGTGCCGTACGGACAGGGGGCTTCGACGAGCAGTACTTC,CAVRTGGFDEQYF
many,TRBV4-1,TRBJ1-1,.,TGCGCCAGCAGCCAGGTAGGTCATCTGAACACTGAAGCTTTCTTT,CASSQVGHLNTEAFF
.,TRBV19,TRBJ2-7,TRBD2,TGTGCCAGTAGTAGGGGACTAGCGCGGCACGAGCAGTGCTTC,CASSRGLARHEQCF
few,TRBV30,TRBJ1-5,.,TGTGCCTGGAGTAGGGACAGCAATCAGCCCCAGCATTTT,CAWSRDSNQPQHF
few,TRBV6-2/TRBV6-3,TRBJ2-3,TRBD2,TGTGCCAGCAGTTACCCTACCGGGACTAGCGGGACGTACACAGATACGCAGTATTTT,CASSYPTGTSGTYTDTQYF
many,TRBV7-2,TRBJ1-1,.,TGTGCCAGCACCCCAAACACTGAAGCTTTCTTT,CASTPNTEAFF